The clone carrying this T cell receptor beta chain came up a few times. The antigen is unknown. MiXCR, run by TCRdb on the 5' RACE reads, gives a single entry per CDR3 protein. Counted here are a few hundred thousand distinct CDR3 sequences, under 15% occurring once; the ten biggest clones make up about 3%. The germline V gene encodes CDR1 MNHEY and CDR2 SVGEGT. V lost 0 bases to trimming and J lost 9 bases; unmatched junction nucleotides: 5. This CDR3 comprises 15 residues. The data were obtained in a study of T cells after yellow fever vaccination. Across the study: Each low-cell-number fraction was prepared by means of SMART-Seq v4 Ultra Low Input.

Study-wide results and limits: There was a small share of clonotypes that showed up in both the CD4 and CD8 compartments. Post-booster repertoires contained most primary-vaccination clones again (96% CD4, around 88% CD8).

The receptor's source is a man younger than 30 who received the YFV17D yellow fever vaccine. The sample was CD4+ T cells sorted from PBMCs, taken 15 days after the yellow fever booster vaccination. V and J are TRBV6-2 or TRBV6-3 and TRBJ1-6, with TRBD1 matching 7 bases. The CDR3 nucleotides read TGTGCCAGCAGTTACTCGAGGGACAGAGGTTCACCCCTCCACTTT. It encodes CASSYSRDRGSPLHF.